This paragraph reports one TCR beta chain. Trimming cost V 5 bases and J 5 bases, with 16 bases left between them. CDR1 is LNHDA and CDR2 is SQIVND in the germline V gene (reference sequence). There are 14 residues in the CDR3. The data derive from a study of shared clonotypes between healthy human individuals. Measured with immunoSEQ multiplex PCR; TCRdb has only the in-frame clones, and not every one. The sample records approximately 700,000 clones, 73% being singletons. This chain joins TRBV19 and TRBJ2-7, with D tentatively TRBD1 or TRBD2 (5 bases each). The sequence derives from a woman aged 30 to 39 in good health. The sequencing input was memory CD4+ T cells sorted from blood. As for subset: CD45RA-negative fraction. CDR3 bases: TGTGCCAGTAGTTGGGACCGTCGAGCCAACGAGCAGTACTTC. As protein: CASSWDRRANEQYF.